Given below is one T cell receptor (beta chain) in context. Participating donors were healthy, HIV-negative adults free of recent acute infections or vaccinations. Looked up from germline, CDR1 is MNHEY and CDR2 is SVGAGI. The CDR3 loop spans 16 amino acids. With 2 bases clipped from V and 2 bases from J, the junction kept 7 bases outside the gene matches. Sequencing was performed with immunoSEQ multiplex PCR; in TCRdb, only in-frame clones are kept and a portion is missing. Of around 990,000 clones in the sample, approximately 80% were seen once. This sample was taken from a study of shared clonotypes between healthy human individuals. Study at large: Samples came from two female and three male donors aged 18 to 49.

The chain has TRBV6-5 and TRBJ2-3; 7 nucleotides agree with TRBD1. Sequenced material: memory CD4+ T cells from PBMCs. Subset of the sample: CD45RA-negative fraction. The source is a young man in good health. Some clones in this sample may be carry-over from other donors' samples. The CDR3 DNA reads TGTGCCAGCAGTTACCAGACAGGGAGTAACACAGATACGCAGTATTTT. As protein: CASSYQTGSNTDTQYF.